A selection of T cell receptor beta chains follows, all from one sample in a study of blood T cell repertoires in COVID-19. Profiled with immunoSEQ multiplex PCR; TCRdb holds only in-frame clones, not every one. This sample has roughly 150,000 clones, with around 87% found just once. Material: peripheral blood. These receptors were collected from an elderly man with acute or convalescent COVID-19. Both conserved end residues are part of each CDR3. Fields, in order: CDR3 protein, CDR3 DNA, clone size, V gene, D gene, J gene. The D gene is left open where the match is weak. The size entry is marked missing in some rows and otherwise reads once, few, many or a size class.

CDR3 protein: CASSGITVYTDTQYF
CDR3 DNA: TGCGCCAGCAGTGGTATAACAGTGTACACAGATACGCAGTATTTT
clone size: -
V gene: TRBV10-2
D gene: -
J gene: TRBJ2-3

CDR3 protein: CASSLGGSGSYEQYF
CDR3 DNA: TGTGCCAGCAGCTTGGGAGGGTCGGGCTCCTACGAGCAGTACTTC
clone size: once
V gene: TRBV5-5
D gene: -
J gene: TRBJ2-7

CDR3 protein: CASSLGLADNEQFF
CDR3 DNA: TGCGCCAGCAGCTTAGGACTAGCGGACAATGAGCAGTTCTTC
clone size: -
V gene: TRBV5-1
D gene: TRBD2
J gene: TRBJ2-1

CDR3 protein: CASSLRGQGQATNEKLFF
CDR3 DNA: TGTGCCAGCAGCTTAAGAGGACAGGGACAAGCAACTAATGAAAAACTGTTTTTT
clone size: -
V gene: TRBV7-9
D gene: TRBD1
J gene: TRBJ1-4

CDR3 protein: CASSPLGHTNTEAFF
CDR3 DNA: TGTGCCAGCAGTCCCTTGGGCCACACGAACACTGAAGCTTTCTTT
clone size: -
V gene: TRBV28
D gene: -
J gene: TRBJ1-1

CDR3 protein: CASSQTGTGTEAFF
CDR3 DNA: TGTGCCAGCAGCCAAACAGGTACTGGCACTGAAGCTTTCTTT
clone size: -
V gene: TRBV3-1/TRBV3-2
D gene: -
J gene: TRBJ1-1

CDR3 protein: CASSGLGMEYF
CDR3 DNA: TGTGCCAGCAGTGGCCTAGGTATGGAGTACTTC
clone size: -
V gene: TRBV27
D gene: -
J gene: TRBJ2-7

CDR3 protein: CASSPLAFGTDTQYF
CDR3 DNA: TGTGCCAGCTCGCCCCTAGCCTTCGGCACAGATACGCAGTATTTT
clone size: -
V gene: TRBV18
D gene: -
J gene: TRBJ2-3

CDR3 protein: CASSPLLASRFPLNEQFF
CDR3 DNA: TGTGCCAGCAGCCCCTTGTTAGCATCGCGCTTTCCCCTTAATGAGCAGTTCTTC
clone size: -
V gene: TRBV21-1
D gene: -
J gene: TRBJ2-1

CDR3 protein: CASSSRQINQPQHF
CDR3 DNA: TGTGCCAGCAGCTCCAGACAGATTAATCAGCCCCAGCATTTT
clone size: -
V gene: TRBV5-7
D gene: -
J gene: TRBJ1-5

CDR3 protein: CASSNNRDRGISGYGYTF
CDR3 DNA: TGTGCCAGCAGCAACAACCGGGACAGGGGAATCTCGGGATATGGCTACACCTTC
clone size: -
V gene: TRBV7-9
D gene: TRBD1
J gene: TRBJ1-2

CDR3 protein: CASSLQGPDAKNIQYF
CDR3 DNA: TGCGCCAGCAGTCTACAGGGTCCTGATGCCAAAAACATTCAGTACTTC
clone size: -
V gene: TRBV4-1
D gene: -
J gene: TRBJ2-4

CDR3 protein: CASSYLRGTYTEAFF
CDR3 DNA: TGTGCCAGCAGTTACCTCCGGGGGACCTACACTGAAGCTTTCTTT
clone size: -
V gene: TRBV28
D gene: -
J gene: TRBJ1-1

CDR3 protein: CSVGDRADQPQHF
CDR3 DNA: TGCAGCGTTGGAGACAGGGCGGATCAGCCCCAGCATTTT
clone size: -
V gene: TRBV29-1
D gene: TRBD1
J gene: TRBJ1-5

CDR3 protein: CASSDYRGNQPQHF
CDR3 DNA: TGTGCCAGCAGTGATTACAGGGGCAATCAGCCCCAGCATTTT
clone size: few
V gene: TRBV6-1
D gene: -
J gene: TRBJ1-5

CDR3 protein: CASSIMVGGVGYEQYF
CDR3 DNA: TGTGCCAGTAGTATTATGGTGGGAGGAGTTGGCTACGAGCAGTACTTC
clone size: -
V gene: TRBV19
D gene: -
J gene: TRBJ2-7

CDR3 protein: CASSESTPETGELFF
CDR3 DNA: TGCGCCAGCAGTGAGTCGACTCCCGAAACCGGGGAGCTGTTTTTT
clone size: -
V gene: TRBV10-1
D gene: -
J gene: TRBJ2-2

CDR3 protein: CASSFYRDTGANVLTF
CDR3 DNA: TGCGCCAGCAGCTTTTACAGGGATACTGGGGCCAACGTCCTGACTTTC
clone size: few
V gene: TRBV5-1
D gene: -
J gene: TRBJ2-6

CDR3 protein: CASSLGTGGGYTF
CDR3 DNA: TGTGCCAGCAGTTTAGGGACAGGAGGTGGCTACACCTTC
clone size: few
V gene: TRBV12-3/TRBV12-4
D gene: TRBD1
J gene: TRBJ1-2

CDR3 protein: CASSQGLRGDTDTQYF
CDR3 DNA: TGTGCCAGCAGCCAAGGGTTGCGGGGGGACACAGATACGCAGTATTTT
clone size: -
V gene: TRBV3-1/TRBV3-2
D gene: TRBD2
J gene: TRBJ2-3

CDR3 protein: CASKTYQGAGNEQFF
CDR3 DNA: TGTGCCAGCAAAACTTACCAGGGGGCGGGCAATGAGCAGTTCTTC
clone size: once
V gene: TRBV7-8
D gene: TRBD1
J gene: TRBJ2-1

CDR3 protein: CASTRGGGANTGELFF
CDR3 DNA: TGTGCCAGCACCCGCGGCGGGGGTGCGAACACCGGGGAGCTGTTTTTT
clone size: few
V gene: TRBV28
D gene: TRBD2
J gene: TRBJ2-2

CDR3 protein: CASSAASGVYGTDTQYF
CDR3 DNA: TGTGCCAGCAGTGCCGCGTCAGGGGTTTACGGCACAGATACGCAGTATTTT
clone size: -
V gene: TRBV6-1
D gene: -
J gene: TRBJ2-3

CDR3 protein: CASSSSGTSGTDTQYF
CDR3 DNA: TGCGCCAGCAGCTCCTCCGGGACTAGCGGCACAGATACGCAGTATTTT
clone size: few
V gene: TRBV5-1
D gene: TRBD2
J gene: TRBJ2-3

CDR3 protein: CASSQGQRVYTEAFF
CDR3 DNA: TGTGCCAGCAGCCAGGGACAGCGGGTATATACTGAAGCTTTCTTT
clone size: -
V gene: TRBV11-2
D gene: TRBD1
J gene: TRBJ1-1

CDR3 protein: CASRLNYRGNSPLHF
CDR3 DNA: TGTGCCAGCAGACTTAATTACAGGGGTAATTCACCCCTCCACTTT
clone size: -
V gene: TRBV28
D gene: TRBD1
J gene: TRBJ1-6

CDR3 protein: CASSLEGDGNTIYF
CDR3 DNA: TGCGCCAGCAGCTTGGAGGGAGACGGAAACACCATATATTTT
clone size: -
V gene: TRBV5-1
D gene: -
J gene: TRBJ1-3

CDR3 protein: CASSLATSARETQYF
CDR3 DNA: TGTGCCAGCAGCTTAGCAACTAGCGCTCGAGAGACCCAGTACTTC
clone size: -
V gene: TRBV7-6
D gene: TRBD2
J gene: TRBJ2-5

CDR3 protein: CASSQDRNTEAFF
CDR3 DNA: TGTGCCAGCAGCCAGGACAGGAACACTGAAGCTTTCTTT
clone size: -
V gene: TRBV7-3
D gene: -
J gene: TRBJ1-1

CDR3 protein: CASSEWPAGAAYEQYF
CDR3 DNA: TGTGCCAGCAGTGAATGGCCAGCGGGGGCCGCATACGAGCAGTACTTC
clone size: -
V gene: TRBV2
D gene: TRBD2
J gene: TRBJ2-7

CDR3 protein: CASSFSGGNEKLFF
CDR3 DNA: TGTGCCAGCAGTTTTTCAGGGGGCAATGAAAAACTGTTTTTT
clone size: -
V gene: TRBV27
D gene: TRBD1
J gene: TRBJ1-4

CDR3 protein: CASSESIARETQYF
CDR3 DNA: TGCGCCAGCAGTGAGTCGATTGCGAGGGAGACCCAGTACTTC
clone size: -
V gene: TRBV10-1
D gene: -
J gene: TRBJ2-5

CDR3 protein: CASSQGTFNEQFF
CDR3 DNA: TGTGCCAGCAGTCAAGGGACTTTCAATGAGCAGTTCTTC
clone size: -
V gene: TRBV6-6
D gene: -
J gene: TRBJ2-1

CDR3 protein: CASRTRTSGVLDTQYF
CDR3 DNA: TGTGCCAGCAGGACTAGGACTAGCGGGGTGCTTGATACGCAGTATTTT
clone size: -
V gene: TRBV21-1
D gene: -
J gene: TRBJ2-3

CDR3 protein: CASSVATPVGAITEAFF
CDR3 DNA: TGTGCCAGCAGCGTAGCGACCCCCGTCGGAGCAATCACTGAAGCTTTCTTT
clone size: -
V gene: TRBV9
D gene: -
J gene: TRBJ1-1

CDR3 protein: CASSSQIAGAETQYF
CDR3 DNA: TGCGCCAGCAGCTCTCAAATAGCGGGAGCTGAGACCCAGTACTTC
clone size: -
V gene: TRBV5-1
D gene: TRBD2
J gene: TRBJ2-5

CDR3 protein: CASSRGTFDEQYF
CDR3 DNA: TGTGCCAGCAGCCGGGGGACGTTTGACGAGCAGTACTTC
clone size: once
V gene: TRBV7-2
D gene: -
J gene: TRBJ2-7

CDR3 protein: CASSLFGTGGRENIQYF
CDR3 DNA: TGCGCCAGCAGCTTGTTTGGGACGGGGGGTCGGGAAAACATTCAGTACTTC
clone size: once
V gene: TRBV5-1
D gene: TRBD2
J gene: TRBJ2-4

CDR3 protein: CASSLDLLAGGNEQFF
CDR3 DNA: TGCGCCAGCAGCTTGGATTTACTAGCGGGGGGAAATGAGCAGTTCTTC
clone size: -
V gene: TRBV5-1
D gene: TRBD2
J gene: TRBJ2-1

CDR3 protein: CASSVAAGGEKLFF
CDR3 DNA: TGTGCCAGCAGCGTAGCGGCAGGGGGCGAAAAACTGTTTTTT
clone size: -
V gene: TRBV9
D gene: TRBD1
J gene: TRBJ1-4

CDR3 protein: CASSSEAGGNSPLHF
CDR3 DNA: TGTGCCAGCAGTTCCGAAGCAGGGGGCAATTCACCCCTCCACTTT
clone size: -
V gene: TRBV28
D gene: TRBD1
J gene: TRBJ1-6

CDR3 protein: CASSSRTVSPYGYTF
CDR3 DNA: TGTGCCAGCAGTTCGCGGACAGTCTCGCCCTATGGCTACACCTTC
clone size: -
V gene: TRBV6-5
D gene: -
J gene: TRBJ1-2

CDR3 protein: CASSGTSGYEQFF
CDR3 DNA: TGTGCCAGCAGCGGGACTAGCGGGTATGAGCAGTTCTTC
clone size: few
V gene: TRBV2
D gene: TRBD2
J gene: TRBJ2-1

CDR3 protein: CASSVDRGRAGELFF
CDR3 DNA: TGCGCCAGCAGTGTGGACAGGGGGAGGGCCGGGGAGCTGTTTTTT
clone size: -
V gene: TRBV10-2
D gene: TRBD1
J gene: TRBJ2-2

CDR3 protein: CASSPGVLAGVSYEQYF
CDR3 DNA: TGCGCCAGCAGCCCGGGGGTACTAGCGGGAGTCTCCTACGAGCAGTACTTC
clone size: -
V gene: TRBV5-1
D gene: TRBD2
J gene: TRBJ2-7

CDR3 protein: CASSLGGRETQYF
CDR3 DNA: TGTGCCAGCAGCTTAGGCGGGCGAGAGACCCAGTACTTC
clone size: -
V gene: TRBV7-3
D gene: -
J gene: TRBJ2-5

CDR3 protein: CASRSTAGGGNTEAFF
CDR3 DNA: TGTGCCAGCAGATCTACTGCAGGGGGTGGGAACACTGAAGCTTTCTTT
clone size: -
V gene: TRBV25-1
D gene: TRBD1
J gene: TRBJ1-1

CDR3 protein: CASSSRQGSETQYF
CDR3 DNA: TGTGCCAGCTCATCCCGACAGGGATCGGAGACCCAGTACTTC
clone size: -
V gene: TRBV18
D gene: TRBD1
J gene: TRBJ2-5

CDR3 protein: CASRSSGGTDTQYF
CDR3 DNA: TGTGCCAGCAGGTCTAGCGGGGGCACAGATACGCAGTATTTT
clone size: -
V gene: TRBV6-5
D gene: TRBD2
J gene: TRBJ2-3

CDR3 protein: CASSVTDAGELFF
CDR3 DNA: TGTGCCAGCAGCGTGACAGACGCCGGGGAGCTGTTTTTT
clone size: -
V gene: TRBV7-9
D gene: -
J gene: TRBJ2-2

CDR3 protein: CASSPQEGYGYTF
CDR3 DNA: TGTGCCAGCAGCCCTCAGGAGGGCTATGGCTACACCTTC
clone size: once
V gene: TRBV5-4
D gene: -
J gene: TRBJ1-2